This record concerns one TCR beta chain sequence. Its target antigen remains unknown. No qualities accompany the bases; no much larger clone lies one base away. These data belong to a study of T cell changes during pregnancy in multiple sclerosis (dated by TCRdb to the late 2010s). At the level of the whole study: The study looked at changes in the T cell repertoire across pregnancy in women with multiple sclerosis.

The cysteine opens and the phenylalanine closes a CDR3 of 16 amino acids. CDR3 DNA is the only sequence kept; it has 48 bases, read in frame from the first base. The germline V gene encodes CDR1 SGDLS and CDR2 YYNGEE. The germline ends are 15 bases apart after V is trimmed by 0 bases and J by 2 bases. Library creation used the immunoSEQ multiplex PCR assay. This is the immuneACCESS table as TCRdb keeps it, with only in-frame sequences that have V and J called. A part of the clones is gone; compared with another copy, unresolved V genes explain less than half, and the rest is unexplained. For this sample the table gives 50,000 to 75,000 clones, of which roughly 90% were detected only once. The top ten clones comprise over 3% of the sample.

The source is a female donor in good health, enrolled as a control in a pregnancy study. The material sequenced was peripheral blood, taken in the first trimester of pregnancy. The sequence links TRBV9 to TRBJ2-7; a tentative D call is TRBD1 (6 bases match). The nucleotide sequence reads as follows: TGTGCCAGCAGCGTAGGAGGGGGTGGAATAACCTACGAGCAGTACTTC. Its amino acids are CASSVGGGGITYEQYF.